Below, 23 T cell receptor beta chains from the same sample are listed, as sequenced in a study of a mutant IDH1 vaccine in newly diagnosed glioma (TCRdb year 2021). Receptors were amplified or captured by the immunoSEQ multiplex PCR assay. TCRdb's version of the immuneACCESS table is confined to in-frame rearrangements and falls short of the full clone set. An unresolved V gene accounts for under half of the shortfall where checked; the remainder is of unknown origin. Here the sample has about 50,000 clones; around 80% occur a single time. The top ten clonotypes cover about 7% of the sample. These receptors have no identified antigens. Read against the paper, the sample's time point label means: week 5, during vaccination. A 20-mer mutant IDH1 peptide at 300 micrograms in Montanide made up each vaccine dose, which was injected subcutaneously together with topical imiquimod. The sample was PBMCs, taken from a glioma patient whose treatment included an IDH1 peptide vaccine. These receptor sequences come from a woman aged 50 to 65 with glioma.

The chain links TRBV9 to TRBJ2-6; perhaps TRBD1 as D (6 bases). From germline, CDR1 is SGDLS and CDR2 YYNGEE. The CDR3 sequence is 17 residues long. V shed 4 bases and J shed 0 bases, with 14 bases lying between them. CDR3 nucleotides: TGTGCCAGCAGCTACAGGGTTAAGGACTCTGGGGCCAACGTCCTGACTTTC. Amino acid sequence: CASSYRVKDSGANVLTF.

In this sample, this clone turned up a few times. The chain recombines TRBV11-2 with TRBJ1-2, with D unresolved. This CDR3 comprises 13 residues. Germline CDR1 and CDR2: SGHAT and FQNNGV. V lost 3 bases to trimming and J lost 8 bases, with 13 bases between them. CDR3 in DNA: TGTGCCAGCAGCTTTGGGATATATGAAGGCTACACCTTC. Translating it yields CASSFGIYEGYTF.

V and J are TRBV5-6 and TRBJ1-2; the D is unclear. The ends were cut back, 0 bases at V and 5 bases at J, with 8 bases in the middle. Germline CDR1 reads SGHDT; CDR2 reads YYEEEE. This CDR3 contains 13 residues. CDR3 bases: TGTGCCAGCAGCTTGGTAGTGAGTTATGGCTACACCTTC. The encoded protein is CASSLVVSYGYTF.

J is TRBJ2-1 and V is TRBV30; D possibly corresponds to TRBD2 (5 bases). Germline CDR1 GTSNPN, CDR2 SVGIG (reference sequence). V was cut by 3 bases and J by 0 bases, with 6 bases left in between. This CDR3 spans 13 amino acids. The CDR3 region is CAWRGLSYNEQFF. The CDR3 DNA follows: TGTGCCTGGAGAGGACTCTCCTACAATGAGCAGTTCTTC.

This clone was counted between two and nine times. The chain couples TRBV30 to TRBJ1-5; 8 bases are a match to TRBD1. The CDR3 is 16 residues long. The germline V gene encodes CDR1 GTSNPN and CDR2 SVGIG (reference sequence). J gave up 1 base and V 2 bases, and 7 bases lay outside the gene matches. In DNA, the CDR3 is TGTGCCTGGAGTTTCGGACAGGGAATAAGCAATCAGCCCCAGCATTTT. It yields the protein CAWSFGQGISNQPQHF.

This chain links TRBV2 with TRBJ1-1; D gene unclear. Trimming cost V 3 bases and J 5 bases, with 16 bases left between them. The CDR3 loop spans 15 amino acids. Germline CDR1 and CDR2: SNHLY and FYNNEI. The CDR3 loop reads CASSDGSRVPTEAFF. Written as DNA, the CDR3 is TGTGCCAGCAGTGACGGTTCGAGGGTTCCGACTGAAGCTTTCTTT.

The chain combines TRBV18 with TRBJ2-7; D remains ambiguous. This CDR3 region has 12 residues. The ends were cut back, 3 bases at V and 4 bases at J, with 7 bases in the middle. Germline loops: CDR1 KGHSH, CDR2 LQKENI. The CDR3 bases are TGTGCCAGCTCACCGGTGGGGTACGAGCAGTACTTC. Translated, it gives CASSPVGYEQYF.

The chain uses TRBV5-5 and TRBJ2-7; the D is unclear. Germline V gene data show CDR1 as SGHKS and CDR2 as YYEKEE (reference sequence). V lost 1 base and J lost 6, with 5 bases in between. CDR3 length: 11 residues. The DNA of the CDR3 is TGTGCCAGCAGCTTGATGGGCGAGCAGTACTTC. It is translated as CASSLMGEQYF.

J is TRBJ1-1 and V is TRBV5-5; 10 nucleotides align to TRBD1. This CDR3 contains 16 residues. Germline CDR1 is SGHKS and CDR2 is YYEKEE (reference sequence). The V gene end was trimmed by 4 bases and the J gene end by 0 bases; junction bases not matched to a gene: 6. The DNA for the CDR3 is TGTGCCAGCAGCCCCTCGGGGACAGGGGTGAACACTGAAGCTTTCTTT. This codes for CASSPSGTGVNTEAFF.

This sequence joins TRBV9 and TRBJ1-6; possibly TRBD1 for D (5 bases). The germline gives CDR1 SGDLS, CDR2 YYNGEE. With 4 bases removed from V and 5 bases from J, the gap between germline ends came to 10 bases. This CDR3 has 14 residues. This CDR3 reads CASSMGLHNSPLHF. DNA of the CDR3: TGTGCCAGCAGCATGGGACTCCATAATTCACCCCTCCACTTT. The whole variable domain, remainder taken from reference TRBV9 and TRBJ1-6, is DSGVTQTPKHLITATGQRVTLRCSPRSGDLSVYWYQQSLDQGLQFLIQYYNGEERAKGNILERFSAQQFPDLHSELNLSSLELGDSALYFCASSMGLHNSPLHFGNGTRLTVT.

V gene TRBV14 combines with J gene TRBJ2-1; D gene unclear. Germline loops: CDR1 SGHDN, CDR2 FVKESK. Between the trimmed V and J ends, which lost 2 bases and 10 bases, there was a span of 12 bases. The CDR3 is 13 amino acids. The DNA of the CDR3 is TGTGCCAGCAGCCAACAGTTTCTAGGGGAGCAGTTCTTC. Protein: CASSQQFLGEQFF. The full variable domain, rest sourced from reference TRBV14 and TRBJ2-1, is EAGVTQFPSHSVIEKGQTVTLRCDPISGHDNLYWYRRVMGKEIKFLLHFVKESKQDESGMPNNRFLAERTGGTYSTLKVQPAELEDSGVYFCASSQQFLGEQFFGPGTRLTVL.

The chain employs TRBV25-1 and TRBJ1-1, with unresolved D. The CDR3 loop spans 13 amino acids. CDR1 is MGHDK and CDR2 is SYGVNS in the germline V gene. Trimming left V 0 bases short and J 5 bases short, with 7 bases between. The CDR3 DNA follows: TGTGCCAGCAGTGAATATTCGGAGACTGAAGCTTTCTTT. Protein: CASSEYSETEAFF. Filled out from reference TRBV25-1 and TRBJ1-1, the complete variable domain reads EADIYQTPRYLVIGTGKKITLECSQTMGHDKMYWYQQDPGMELHLIHYSYGVNSTEKGDLSSESTVSRIRTEHFPLTLESARPSHTSQYLCASSEYSETEAFFGQGTRLTVV.

J is TRBJ1-1 and V is TRBV27, with a weak D call TRBD1 (5 bases). Germline CDR1 reads MNHEY; CDR2 reads SMNVEV (reference sequence). V was pared by 7 bases and J by 5 bases, with 14 bases between. This CDR3 has 13 amino acids. The CDR3 sequence: CASKEGGGTEAFF. The CDR3 nucleotides are TGTGCCAGCAAAGAGGGCGGGGGGACTGAAGCTTTCTTT.

V and J are TRBV5-4 and TRBJ1-4; no firm D call. The germline V gene has CDR1 SGHNT and CDR2 YYREEE (reference sequence). The CDR3 is 15 amino acids. The V gene lost 2 bases and the J gene lost 2 bases, with 10 bases spanning the gap. CDR3 amino acids: CASSFRKSTNEKLFF. The DNA of the CDR3 is TGTGCCAGCAGCTTTCGGAAATCGACTAATGAAAAACTGTTTTTT.

This rearrangement joins TRBV7-2 to TRBJ2-7, with D hard to call. The CDR3 has 11 amino acids. Looked up from germline, CDR1 is SGHTA and CDR2 is FQGNSA. Trimming removed 8 bases from V and 2 bases from J, with 7 bases in between. The CDR3 DNA follows: TGTGCCAGCGGCAAGACCTACGAGCAGTACTTC. Amino acid sequence: CASGKTYEQYF.

The chain recombines TRBV7-2 with TRBJ1-2; D is unresolved. V gave up 4 bases and J gave up 0 bases, with 15 bases separating them. CDR1 SGHTA and CDR2 FQGNSA come from the germline V gene. The CDR3 length is 16 residues. The CDR3 region has the DNA TGTGCCAGCAGCTCCCCGTCGAGGGCGGCTAACTATGGCTACACCTTC. Its protein is CASSSPSRAANYGYTF. Full variable domain (missing parts from reference TRBV7-2 and TRBJ1-2): GAGVSQSPSNKVTEKGKDVELRCDPISGHTALYWYRQSLGQGLEFLIYFQGNSAPDKSGLPSDRFSAERTGGSVSTLTIQRTQQEDSAVYLCASSSPSRAANYGYTFGSGTRLTVV.

The CDR3 reads CASSVSGQAGIDEQYF. The CDR3 region has the DNA TGTGCCAGCAGCGTATCTGGACAGGCGGGGATTGACGAGCAGTACTTC. This chain links TRBV9 with TRBJ2-7; possible D gene TRBD1, 7 bases. Deletions cut 1 base from V and 5 bases from J, with 19 bases between. The CDR3 spans 16 residues. The V gene's germline CDR1 is SGDLS and CDR2 YYNGEE.

The V gene is TRBV4-1, the J gene TRBJ1-1; D ambiguous. V was cut by 6 bases and J by 2 bases, with 13 bases left in between. Germline assignment: CDR1 MGHRA and CDR2 YSYEKL. This CDR3 has 14 residues. Here the CDR3 reads CASREFDRNTEAFF. The DNA of the CDR3 is TGCGCCAGCAGAGAGTTTGATAGAAACACTGAAGCTTTCTTT.

The chain joins TRBV6-6 to TRBJ2-5, with D possibly being TRBD2 (6 bases). The CDR3 is made up of 15 amino acids. Germline V gives CDR1 MNHNY, CDR2 SVGAGI (reference sequence). V gave up 6 bases and J gave up 5 bases, with 19 bases separating them. The CDR3 DNA sequence: TGTGCCAGCAGCAAGCCCCGGGACTTTGGGGAGACCCAGTACTTC. It codes for CASSKPRDFGETQYF.

CDR3 nucleotide sequence: TGTGCCAGCAGTTTATACTTCCGGGACAGGGGTATTTCTGGCTACACCTTC. Its translation: CASSLYFRDRGISGYTF. V is TRBV27 and J is TRBJ1-2; TRBD1 matches at 10 bases. Trimming took 1 base from V and 7 from J; bases not matched to a gene: 12. CDR1 MNHEY and CDR2 SMNVEV come from the germline V gene (reference sequence). The CDR3 contains 17 residues.

The chain carries TRBV27 and TRBJ2-7, with unresolved D. Germline CDR1 is MNHEY and CDR2 is SMNVEV (reference sequence). Trimming shortened V by 2 bases and J by 1 base, and 9 bases separated the two germline ends. The CDR3 is made up of 14 amino acids. The CDR3: CASSLTFLSYEQYF. CDR3 DNA: TGTGCCAGCAGTTTAACATTTTTATCCTACGAGCAGTACTTC.

The rearrangement joins TRBV6-5 to TRBJ1-1; D ambiguous. The V end lost 5 bases, the J end lost 1 base, and 8 bases lay between the germline ends. The CDR3 sequence is 13 residues long. Germline CDR1 is MNHEY and CDR2 is SVGAGI. CDR3 DNA: TGTGCCAGCAGTAGGACGGGGAACACTGAAGCTTTCTTT. Protein: CASSRTGNTEAFF.

The chain employs TRBV11-3 and TRBJ2-7, with D hard to call. V was trimmed by 5 bases and J by 3 bases, leaving 5 bases between them. This CDR3 has 11 amino acids. Per germline, CDR1 SGHNT and CDR2 YENEEA. CDR3 in DNA: TGTGCCAGCAGCCCTGACTACGAGCAGTACTTC. This codes for CASSPDYEQYF.